The present T cell receptor (beta chain) was sequenced within a study of shared clonotypes between healthy human individuals (TCRdb year 2020). In terms of the full investigation: A couple of women and a few men aged 18 to 49 years were included in the cohort. For each donor, CD4 naive and CD4 memory were each given three plates, CD8 naive was given two plates, and CD8 memory was given one plate. Blood TCR repertoires of a handful of healthy adults were deeply sequenced to estimate repertoire size and the extent of clonotype sharing between individuals. Libraries were prepared and TCR repertoires were sequenced by different laboratories using diverse techniques, in order to increase sequencing depth and limit assay-specific biases. Between about 0.85 and 8.9 billion PBMCs per donor were obtained by leukapheresis.

General study outcomes and caveats: Higher generation probabilities were observed for clonotypes shared by all four sorted-subset donors than for non-shared clonotypes. Pairwise subsampling led to the expectation that sequencing depth would affect the degree of clonotype sharing among donors. Even with the large sequencing depth, rarefaction of the sorted-subset datasets indicated that sequencing was incomplete. Because the study included a small number of donors, the genetic and exposure-history diversity represented was limited. Naive subsets generally had larger estimated clonotype richness than memory subsets did. When a handful of donors were compared, the shared fraction of clonotypes was roughly 4.8% for naive CD4, roughly 3.3% for naive CD8, 2.3% for memory CD4, and 0.35% to 0.4% for memory CD8. Sampling was restricted to blood, and TCR repertoires in tissue are likely to differ from TCR repertoires in blood.

V lost 2 bases and J lost 3 bases; the stretch between them is 8 bases long. Measured from the cysteine to the phenylalanine, the CDR3 is 13 residues long. Only CDR3 DNA remains: 39 bases, in frame from the first base. CDR1 and CDR2 (SGHTA, FQGNSA) derive from the germline V gene. The donors were healthy, HIV-negative adults who had no recently reported acute infections or vaccinations. Every donor was a Caucasian adult living in Nashville, Tennessee, USA. Magnetic negative selection was used to enrich CD4+ T cells, after which naive cells were positively selected on CD45RA and the negative fraction became the memory subset. After blood collection by leukapheresis, PBMCs were isolated using Ficoll-Histopaque density gradient centrifugation and then cryopreserved in the vapor phase of liquid nitrogen. Analytical flow cytometry was used to check the purity and quantity of every magnetically sorted T cell population. Each sorted fraction had its genomic DNA isolated and then quantified by UV absorbance on a Nanodrop 2000c.

In the case of this clone: It lacks a known antigen. It has no much larger one-base neighbor in the sample; base qualities were not kept.

Using the deep immunoSEQ assay, multiplex PCR amplified TCR CDR3 regions from genomic DNA. Extracted genomic DNA from each cell subset was distributed evenly across all wells of several immunoSEQ 96-well plates, and each plate was treated as a replicate. For sorted subsets, roughly 200 ng of genomic DNA, equivalent to 30,000 or so T cell genomes, went into each replicate PCR. Purified libraries were measured with a Qubit 3.0 fluorometer, size-checked on a Bioanalyzer 2100, and measured again with the KAPA Library Quantification kit. Every immunoSEQ 96-well plate was sequenced on a separate single-read 150-cycle Illumina NextSeq 550 flow cell. In the authors' own workflow: The immunoSEQ output contained only junctional sequences without quality scores, so filtering could not match that applied to full-length reads. To assign V/J genes and CDR3, sequences were annotated against IMGT germline references using PyIR, a Python wrapper for IgBLAST v1.9. Reads with weak V/J assignments (E-value above 1e-6), missing CDR3, stop codons, out-of-frame junctions, or ambiguous translated residues were removed. A V3J clonotype was defined by an identical inferred V gene, J gene, and CDR3 amino acid sequence. Percentage overlap between repertoires was calculated by dividing the number of shared unique clonotypes by the size of the smaller repertoire. Richness of each repertoire was evaluated using RTK rarefaction, the Chao1 estimator, and Recon v2.1 estimates of unobserved clonotypes. Generation probabilities for all TCRbeta clonotypes obtained by the gDNA method from a handful of donors were computed using OLGA. Here the immuneACCESS table is served through TCRdb, limited to in-frame sequences with V and J called. Missing clones are a known gap in these copies; in checked studies unresolved V genes cover under half, and the rest lacks a known reason. The V and J calls and the clone size are those of that table, but D and trimming were determined from the DNA. The sample yields approximately 1.4 million clones; 95% to 99% were counted once. 0.45% of the sample is taken by the ten largest.

The receptor was isolated from a young man in good health. Specimen: naive CD4+ T cells sorted from blood. What this sample's cell subset or site label stands for: CD45RA+ positively selected. In this chain, TRBV7-2 is recombined with TRBJ2-7, and the D gene may be TRBD1, 5 bases matching. The DNA reads TGTGCCAGCAGCTTAAGGGGCCTCTACGAGCAGTACTTC. This translates into CASSLRGLYEQYF. The full variable domain, completed from the reference TRBV7-2 and TRBJ2-7 proteins outside the CDR3, reads GAGVSQSPSNKVTEKGKDVELRCDPISGHTALYWYRQSLGQGLEFLIYFQGNSAPDKSGLPSDRFSAERTGGSVSTLTIQRTQQEDSAVYLCASSLRGLYEQYFGPGTRLTVT.